Listed below are T cell receptor beta chains from one sample, sequenced in a study of cytomegalovirus exposure and HLA in healthy donors. Repertoires were generated with immunoSEQ multiplex PCR, while TCRdb's copy carries only in-frame clones and drops some. The sample contains 180,000 or so clones, 86% of which appear only once. Sample: PBMCs. Receptor source: a man between 18 and 35 years old in good health and CMV-seropositive. The CDR3 runs from the conserved cysteine through the conserved F or W. Fields, in order: V gene, J gene, clone size, D gene, CDR3 DNA, CDR3 protein. D genes are given only for firm matches. The listing skips clone size in some rows; elsewhere it reads once, few, many or a size class.

v_call: TRBV2; j_call: TRBJ2-7; clone_size: -; d_call: TRBD2; cdr3_nt: TGTGCCAGCTATGGCGGGGGGGCCTACGAGCAGTACTTC; cdr3_aa: CASYGGGAYEQYF
v_call: TRBV5-4; j_call: TRBJ2-1; clone_size: -; d_call: TRBD2; cdr3_nt: TGTGCCAGCAGCCGACTAGCGGGGAGCTCCTACAATGAGCAGTTCTTC; cdr3_aa: CASSRLAGSSYNEQFF
v_call: TRBV7-6; j_call: TRBJ2-1; clone_size: -; d_call: -; cdr3_nt: TGTGCCAGCAGCATGAAGACAGGACCAGCGGACAATGAGCAGTTCTTC; cdr3_aa: CASSMKTGPADNEQFF
v_call: TRBV2; j_call: TRBJ1-6; clone_size: -; d_call: -; cdr3_nt: TGTGCCAGCACCCGAGGAGTATACGGTATCAATTCACCCCTCCACTTT; cdr3_aa: CASTRGVYGINSPLHF
v_call: TRBV25-1; j_call: TRBJ2-1; clone_size: -; d_call: TRBD2; cdr3_nt: TGTGCCAGCAGTGAAAGAAGGCGGGAGGTCTGGAATGAGCAGTTCTTC; cdr3_aa: CASSERRREVWNEQFF
v_call: TRBV9; j_call: TRBJ1-2; clone_size: -; d_call: -; cdr3_nt: TGTGCCAGCAGCGGCAGGACAGAAACATCCCGTGGCTACACCTTC; cdr3_aa: CASSGRTETSRGYTF
v_call: TRBV7-2; j_call: TRBJ2-7; clone_size: few; d_call: TRBD2; cdr3_nt: TGTGCCAGCAGCACGTCTAGCGGGAGATACGAGCAGTACTTC; cdr3_aa: CASSTSSGRYEQYF
v_call: TRBV7-9; j_call: TRBJ2-1; clone_size: -; d_call: -; cdr3_nt: TGTGCCAGCATGCCGACGGGGTACAATGAGCAGTTCTTC; cdr3_aa: CASMPTGYNEQFF
v_call: TRBV27; j_call: TRBJ2-5; clone_size: -; d_call: -; cdr3_nt: TGTGCCAGCAGTCCCACCGGCAGGGGCCAGGAGACCCAGTACTTC; cdr3_aa: CASSPTGRGQETQYF
v_call: TRBV14; j_call: TRBJ2-1; clone_size: -; d_call: TRBD2; cdr3_nt: TGTGCCAGCAGCCATCTCGTAGCGGGGGGTTCATTCCGTAGTACCTACAATGAGCAGTTCTTC; cdr3_aa: CASSHLVAGGSFRSTYNEQFF
v_call: TRBV19; j_call: TRBJ1-1; clone_size: -; d_call: -; cdr3_nt: TGTGCCAGTAGTATGGGCCTGATCACTGAAGCTTTCTTT; cdr3_aa: CASSMGLITEAFF
v_call: TRBV11-2; j_call: TRBJ2-7; clone_size: -; d_call: -; cdr3_nt: TGTGCCAGCAGTTCCACAGTTACCTACGAGCAGTACTTC; cdr3_aa: CASSSTVTYEQYF
v_call: TRBV6-5; j_call: TRBJ2-3; clone_size: -; d_call: -; cdr3_nt: TGTGCCAGCAGTTACGGGACTGTGGGCCCAGATACGCAGTATTTT; cdr3_aa: CASSYGTVGPDTQYF
v_call: TRBV11-1; j_call: TRBJ2-7; clone_size: -; d_call: -; cdr3_nt: TGTGCCAGCAGCTCAATAGTAGCCGAGCAGTACTTC; cdr3_aa: CASSSIVAEQYF
v_call: TRBV6-4; j_call: TRBJ2-6; clone_size: -; d_call: TRBD1; cdr3_nt: TGTGCCAGCGGGCCGACAGGGGGCGGCTCTGGGGCCAACGTCCTGACTTTC; cdr3_aa: CASGPTGGGSGANVLTF
v_call: TRBV7-9; j_call: TRBJ1-6; clone_size: few; d_call: -; cdr3_nt: TGTGCCAGCAGCTTAGATGACAGCTACAATTCACCCCTCCACTTT; cdr3_aa: CASSLDDSYNSPLHF
v_call: TRBV11-3; j_call: TRBJ2-3; clone_size: -; d_call: TRBD2; cdr3_nt: TGTGCCAGCAGCACCGGGACTAGCGGGGGACGGGATACGCAGTATTTT; cdr3_aa: CASSTGTSGGRDTQYF
v_call: TRBV5-1; j_call: TRBJ2-3; clone_size: -; d_call: -; cdr3_nt: TGCGCCAGCAGCCCTTCAACAGGGATTTTCACAGATACGCAGTATTTT; cdr3_aa: CASSPSTGIFTDTQYF
v_call: TRBV7-9; j_call: TRBJ1-1; clone_size: once; d_call: -; cdr3_nt: TGTGCCAGCAGCTATCGGGGGTCGACTGAAGCTTTCTTT; cdr3_aa: CASSYRGSTEAFF
v_call: TRBV11-2; j_call: TRBJ2-7; clone_size: few; d_call: -; cdr3_nt: TGTGCCAGCAGCTTAGGACTGACCTGGGGGGAATCCTACGAGCAGTACTTC; cdr3_aa: CASSLGLTWGESYEQYF
v_call: TRBV7-8; j_call: TRBJ2-2; clone_size: -; d_call: -; cdr3_nt: TGTGCCAGCAGCTTAACTGTGGGTCGGGGTCCGAACACCGGGGAGCTGTTTTTT; cdr3_aa: CASSLTVGRGPNTGELFF
v_call: TRBV19; j_call: TRBJ1-2; clone_size: -; d_call: TRBD1; cdr3_nt: TGTGCCAGTAGTATAATGGCTTCCGGGACAGGGGGCCTCCTGGGTGGCTACACCTTC; cdr3_aa: CASSIMASGTGGLLGGYTF
v_call: TRBV7-6; j_call: TRBJ2-4; clone_size: -; d_call: -; cdr3_nt: TGTGCCAGCAGCCGCGACTATTTGGGGGGCATTCAGTACTTC; cdr3_aa: CASSRDYLGGIQYF